One and the same sample provided the 2 T cell receptor beta chains below, sequenced in a study of T cell responses to AZD1222 COVID-19 vaccine. Profiling relied on immunoSEQ multiplex PCR, and the TCRdb table lists in-frame clones only, not all of them. The sample comprises roughly 140,000 clones, approximately 90% of which are singletons, and about 4.6% rests with the top ten. The sample was peripheral blood, taken on day 0 of AZD1222 vaccination. The receptors come from an adult in good health.

This chain joins TRBV6-5 and TRBJ2-4; D is unclear. Looked up from germline, CDR1 is MNHEY and CDR2 is SVGAGI. The germline V and J ends were trimmed by 6 bases and 1 base, with 10 bases remaining between them. This CDR3 is built from 14 residues. In DNA, the CDR3 is TGTGCCAGCAGACCTAGTGAGGCCAAAAACATTCAGTACTTC. This codes for CASRPSEAKNIQYF.

In this sample, this clone turned up once. The chain is built from TRBV7-3 and TRBJ1-1, with TRBD1 matching 7 bases. Germline CDR1 SGHTA, CDR2 FQGTGA. The CDR3 totals 13 residues. V lost 5 bases to trimming and J lost 2 bases; unmatched junction nucleotides: 2. In DNA form, the CDR3 reads TGTGCCAGCAGCCGACAGGGTAACACTGAAGCTTTCTTT. It encodes CASSRQGNTEAFF. The full variable domain, rest sourced from reference TRBV7-3 and TRBJ1-1, is GAGVSQTPSNKVTEKGKYVELRCDPISGHTALYWYRQSLGQGPEFLIYFQGTGAADDSGLPNDRFFAVRPEGSVSTLKIQRTERGDSAVYLCASSRQGNTEAFFGQGTRLTVV.